This TCR beta chain was found in a study of technical replicates of blood from a few donors. Profiled with immunoSEQ multiplex PCR; TCRdb holds only in-frame clones, not every one. The sample shows 100,000 or so clones, about 95% of them seen only once. V was shortened by 6 bases and J by 8 bases, with 7 bases between the two germline ends. This CDR3 has 10 amino acids. The germline V gene encodes CDR1 MDHEN and CDR2 SYDVKM. The chain combines TRBV28 with TRBJ1-2, with D possibly matching TRBD1 (5 bases). This TCR derives from a human donor in good health. Sequencing was performed on T cells isolated from PBMCs. The CDR3 nucleotides are TGTGCCAGCAGGGGGCGCGGCTACACCTTC. It is translated as CASRGRGYTF.